This T cell receptor beta chain was observed in a study of cytomegalovirus exposure and HLA in healthy donors. General study findings and limits: Accurate predictions that matched the HLA-A and HLA-B alleles of most subjects were reportedly made from TCR beta sequences.

Regarding this clone: Its antigen is undetermined.

All the people who gave samples were healthy bone marrow donors. This CDR3 comprises 15 residues. V lost 3 bases to trimming and J lost 4 bases; unmatched junction nucleotides: 7. Germline V gene sequence: CDR1 MGHDK, CDR2 SYGVNS. PCR amplification relied on 60 Vbeta primers (plus 13 Jbeta primers). Sequencing used immunoSEQ multiplex PCR; TCRdb keeps in-frame clones, though not all of them. Here the sample spans around 110,000 clones, more than 70% being singletons. The clonotype was recovered from a man younger than 35 in good health and CMV-seronegative. Sequencing used PBMCs. The rearrangement joins TRBV25-1 to TRBJ2-5; 8 bases map to TRBD2. CDR3 sequence: CASSDGTRPGETQYF. The CDR3 bases are TGTGCCAGCAGTGACGGGACTAGACCTGGAGAGACCCAGTACTTC.